Listed below are T cell receptor beta chains from one sample, sequenced in a study of shared clonotypes between healthy human individuals. TCRdb keeps only in-frame clones here, not all; method: immunoSEQ multiplex PCR. The sample contains a few million clones, approximately 92% of which appear only once. The sequencing sample was made of naive CD4+ T cells sorted from blood. The receptor set was obtained from a man between 18 and 35 years old in good health. Both conserved end residues are part of each CDR3. Each record gives: J gene, clone size, D gene, V gene, CDR3 DNA, CDR3 protein. D genes are given only for firm matches. The size field is filled for only some rows; it gives once, few, many or a size class.

TRBJ2-7 . TRBD1 TRBV11-2 TGTGCCAGCAGCTTAGCAGGGACAGGCTCCTACGAGCAGTACTTC CASSLAGTGSYEQYF
TRBJ2-7 . TRBD1 TRBV6-1 TGTGCCAGCAGCGGGACAGGCTTCTCCTACGAGCAGTACTTC CASSGTGFSYEQYF
TRBJ1-2 . TRBD1 TRBV10-3 TGTGCCATCAGGCCCGGACAGGGGACAACCAACTATGGCTACACCTTC CAIRPGQGTTNYGYTF
TRBJ2-7 once . TRBV4-1 TGCGCCAGCAGCCAGCTTCGGGACACCTCCTACGAGCAGTACTTC CASSQLRDTSYEQYF
TRBJ1-5 . . TRBV6-1 TGTGCCAGCAGCGACTCAGGGAATCAGCCCCAGCATTTT CASSDSGNQPQHF
TRBJ2-2 . . TRBV5-6 TGTGCCAGCAGCTTTAGGGTTTCGAACACCGGGGAGCTGTTTTTT CASSFRVSNTGELFF
TRBJ2-1 . TRBD2 TRBV2 TGTGCCAGCAGTGAAACTAGCGGGACTTACAATGAGCAGTTCTTC CASSETSGTYNEQFF
TRBJ1-4 . . TRBV4-2 TGTGCCAGCAGCGTTACAGGACCATCTACAACTAATGAAAAACTGTTTTTT CASSVTGPSTTNEKLFF
TRBJ2-1 . . TRBV9 TGTGCCAGCAGCGCCTGGGAGGGGGTCTCCTACAATGAGCAGTTCTTC CASSAWEGVSYNEQFF
TRBJ1-5 . TRBD1 TRBV4-3 TGCGCCAGCAGCCAAGAAGTCAGGGGGGAAAATCAGCCCCAGCATTTT CASSQEVRGENQPQHF
TRBJ1-6 once . TRBV6-5 TGTGCCAGCAAAATGGATTCGAATTCACCCCTCCACTTT CASKMDSNSPLHF
TRBJ1-1 . TRBD1 TRBV29-1 TGCAGCGTTGGACAGGGGGCTGAAGCTTTCTTT CSVGQGAEAFF
TRBJ2-7 once . TRBV5-4 TGTGCCAGCAGGGCGGGGTTCTCCTACGAGCAGTACTTC CASRAGFSYEQYF
TRBJ1-1 . . TRBV29-1 TGCAGCGGTCAACTAAACACTGAAGCTTTCTTT CSGQLNTEAFF
TRBJ2-7 . . TRBV5-1 TGCGCCAGCAGCTTGACGTCGGACTTTTACTACGAGCAGTACTTC CASSLTSDFYYEQYF
TRBJ1-2 . . TRBV5-1 TGCGCCAGCAGCTTGGCGACAGGTCATGGCTACACCTTC CASSLATGHGYTF
TRBJ2-3 . TRBD2 TRBV5-1 TGCGCCAGCAGCGGGGGGACTAGCGGCACAGATACGCAGTATTTT CASSGGTSGTDTQYF
TRBJ2-5 . TRBD2 TRBV10-3 TGTGCCATCAGTGAGCGTAGCTCCAGAATCTCTAGCGGGAGTCAAGAGACCCAGTACTTC CAISERSSRISSGSQETQYF
TRBJ2-3 . . TRBV30 TGTGCCTGGAGAAGTCTTTTGTTCGCGGCAGATACGCAGTATTTT CAWRSLLFAADTQYF
TRBJ1-6 once . TRBV2 TGTGCCAGCAGTGAAGAACGGAGCTCCTATAATTCACCCCTCCACTTT CASSEERSSYNSPLHF
TRBJ2-1 . TRBD2 TRBV4-3 TGCGCCAGCAGCCCCGGGATAGCGGGGGCGAATGAGCAGTTCTTC CASSPGIAGANEQFF
TRBJ2-5 . . TRBV18 TGTGCCAGCTCAACCTCACAAGAGACCCAGTACTTC CASSTSQETQYF
TRBJ2-3 . . TRBV7-9 TGTGCCAGCAGCTTATTACAGATCCGCACAGATACGCAGTATTTT CASSLLQIRTDTQYF
TRBJ1-3 . . TRBV6-5 TGTGCCACCCGGGACGCCTCTGGAAACACCATATATTTT CATRDASGNTIYF
TRBJ2-7 . . TRBV11-2 TGTGCCAGCAGCTTAGAGCCCTCTATGGCCTACGAGCAGTACTTC CASSLEPSMAYEQYF
TRBJ1-4 once . TRBV5-1 TGCGCCAGCAGAACGTCCAGGACGGACCTTAATGAAAAACTGTTTTTT CASRTSRTDLNEKLFF
TRBJ2-7 . . TRBV4-3 TGCGCCAACAGCCAGCGGAGGCACGAGCAGTACTTC CANSQRRHEQYF
TRBJ2-2 . . TRBV29-1 TGCAGCGTTCTCTTGGGGGGCCCCGACACCGGGGAGCTGTTTTTT CSVLLGGPDTGELFF
TRBJ2-3 . TRBD2 TRBV7-9 TGTGCCAGCAGCGCCAGCGGGGGAAGCACAGATACGCAGTATTTT CASSASGGSTDTQYF
TRBJ2-7 . . TRBV6-5 TGTGCCAGCAGTTCCTCGGGGCTGAGCTCCTACGAGCAGTACTTC CASSSSGLSSYEQYF
TRBJ1-6 . . TRBV2 TGTGCCAGCAGTCCGCCGGGCCAGGGAAATTCACCCCTCCACTTT CASSPPGQGNSPLHF
TRBJ2-2 . . TRBV10-1 TGCGCCAGCAGTGAGTCGATGGACTCACACGGGGAGCTGTTTTTT CASSESMDSHGELFF
TRBJ2-7 . . TRBV28 TGTGCCACCAATTCAGGGTTGACTACCTACGAGCAGTACTTC CATNSGLTTYEQYF
TRBJ1-6 . . TRBV5-1 TGCGCCAGCAGCTTTAATGGGGGAGGGCAAAAATCACCCCTCCACTTT CASSFNGGGQKSPLHF
TRBJ2-5 once . TRBV6-1 TGTGCCAGCAGTGAGACCGGGACTGCCCAAGGGACCCAGTACTTC CASSETGTAQGTQYF
TRBJ1-3 . . TRBV6-5 TGTGCCAGCAGTTACGACAGGTCTGGAAACACCATATATTTT CASSYDRSGNTIYF
TRBJ2-2 . . TRBV7-2 TGTGCCAGCAGCTTAGCTGCTACTAACACCGGGGAGCTGTTTTTT CASSLAATNTGELFF
TRBJ1-5 once TRBD1 TRBV19 TGTGCCAGTAGCCACAACCGGGACAGGGCGAGGCAGCCCCAGCATTTT CASSHNRDRARQPQHF
TRBJ2-1 . TRBD1 TRBV28 TGTGCCAGCAGTCGGACAGGGGGGTCCTACAATGAGCAGTTCTTC CASSRTGGSYNEQFF
TRBJ1-5 . TRBD1 TRBV27 TGTGCCAGCAGTCAGGGGGTGAGTCAGCCCCAGCATTTT CASSQGVSQPQHF
TRBJ2-5 . . TRBV7-2 TGTGCCAGCAGCTTAGAGCGGGCCTCCTCCCAGTACTTC CASSLERASSQYF
TRBJ1-3 . TRBD1 TRBV4-1 TGCGCCAGCAGCCCCAGGGGGGATAGAACTGGAAACACCATATATTTT CASSPRGDRTGNTIYF
TRBJ1-2 once . TRBV19 TGTGCCAGTACAGGGACCAACTATGGCTACACCTTC CASTGTNYGYTF
TRBJ1-1 . TRBD1 TRBV27 TGTGCCAGCAGCCGACAGGGTGAAGCTTTCTTT CASSRQGEAFF
TRBJ1-4 . . TRBV7-2 TGTGCCAGCAGCCTTGGACCCACAATAGCAACTAATGAAAAACTGTTTTTT CASSLGPTIATNEKLFF
TRBJ2-2 few . TRBV19 TGTGCCAGTAGCCTAAGCAGGGTACTAATTAACAGCGGGGAGCTGTTTTTT CASSLSRVLINSGELFF
TRBJ1-2 . . TRBV28 TGTGCCAGCAGCACGGACCCCTCTAACTATGGCTACACCTTC CASSTDPSNYGYTF
TRBJ2-5 . TRBD2 TRBV5-1 TGCGCCAGCAGCTTGGCGGGGGGAGAGACCCAGTACTTC CASSLAGGETQYF
TRBJ1-2 . . TRBV4-1 TGCGCCAGCAGCCAAGTCGGACAGACCACACCCTATGGCTACACCTTC CASSQVGQTTPYGYTF
TRBJ2-2 . . TRBV25-1 TGTGCCAGCAGGGGGGGGCAGGCCGAAGCGCTGTTTTTT CASRGGQAEALFF
TRBJ1-2 once . TRBV6-6 TGTGCCAGCAGTTCCGGACAGTGGGGCTACACCTTC CASSSGQWGYTF
TRBJ2-7 . . TRBV7-9 TGTGCCAGCAGCCGGACGCCTCAGGTCTACGAGCAGTACTTC CASSRTPQVYEQYF